This TCR beta chain was captured in a study of T cells in Graves' hyperthyroidism and ophthalmopathy (dated by TCRdb to between 2017 and 2020). Concerning the study at large: Peripheral blood samples were taken at initial diagnosis, before any treatment was given. TCR V-J signatures able to tell the groups apart were searched for in a discovery cohort of 100 or so patients, of whom more than 40 had Graves' ophthalmopathy and 57 had stable Graves' hyperthyroidism. Prospective prediction of ophthalmopathy was tested in an independent validation cohort consisting of fewer than 20 hyperthyroidism patients and over 15 patients who later progressed to ophthalmopathy. The roughly 100 discovery patients were randomly split 7:3 into training and test sets. In addition, the study compared T-cell repertoires in thyroid tissue and in blood from a handful of Graves' hyperthyroidism patients. After sampling, hyperthyroidism patients received methimazole starting at 30 mg daily, and ophthalmopathy patients received high-dose intravenous methylprednisolone. According to the paper, TCR Vbeta CDR3 sequencing was carried out on over 130 peripheral blood samples, which came from fewer than 50 ophthalmopathy, about 75 hyperthyroidism and approximately 17 progressor patients.

Graves' hyperthyroidism was defined as stable when no progression to ophthalmopathy occurred over 18 months of follow-up. Hyperthyroidism patients were newly diagnosed, with disease duration under 2 months, and aged 18 to 65 years. The study excluded patients with uncontrolled infections, other autoimmune diseases, pregnancy or lactation. Clinical symptoms, serum thyroxine and TRAb, thyroid ultrasound, and orbital computed tomography formed the basis for the diagnoses. PBMCs were separated from 8 to 10 ml of fresh peripheral blood using Ficoll-Paque density gradient centrifugation. Total RNA was extracted with Trizol reagent, and quality was checked on an Agilent 2100 Bioanalyzer. The CDR3, cysteine through phenylalanine, is 15 amino acids long. CDR3 DNA is the only sequence kept; it has 45 bases, read in frame from the first base. Ends trimmed: V by 3 bases, J by 6 bases; bases unmatched to a gene: 10. Sequences DFQATT (CDR1) and SNEGSKA (CDR2) are obtained from the germline V gene (reference sequence).

Comment on this clonotype: It lacks a known antigen. A read error is possible here, since a much larger clone lies one base away.

The TCR beta CDR3 regions were amplified from RNA transcripts. For the first round of RT-PCR on the TCR CDR3, the HTBI primer set was used together with the Qiagen OneStep RT-PCR kit. A second multiplex PCR round built the libraries, followed by size selection and purification. Libraries were sequenced paired-end with 100 bp reads on an Illumina HiSeq2000. For the original study's pipeline: Raw data were processed with SOAPnuke, discarding reads with adapters, uncalled bases, mean Phred below 15, or no exact constant-primer or identifier match. High-quality paired reads were merged using COPE v1.2.5, and each unique nucleotide sequence was defined as a clonotype. MiTCR v1.1 was used to align the clonotypes against IMGT TRBV, TRBD and TRBJ reference segments. Analysis was restricted to V-J combinations with a frequency above 0.0001, which covered roughly 99% of repertoires. A TCS score was defined as the ratio of F50 (clonal expansion) to E x V (chaos), with BLOSUM62-based TCRdist applied between CDR3 peptides within each V-J. Welch's t-statistics and random forest reduced 500 to 650 V-J features to 13, which were used in a naive Bayes classifier (R e1071). TCRdb passed the public sequencing reads through fastp at Q25 and MiXCR, retaining productive beta sequences. Each CDR3 protein gets just one entry, which takes the most common genes and DNA from the rows behind it. The V and J calls were determined by TCRdb, not by the authors. The sample includes hundreds of thousands of distinct CDR3 sequences, with around 13% observed a single time. The ten most abundant clones make up around 13% of the sample.

What the authors observed across the whole study: A 13 V-J signature model separated ophthalmopathy from stable hyperthyroidism, with about 88% sensitivity and 81.08% specificity in cross-validation and 80%/75% in testing. Sample size was not statistically predetermined, and investigators were not blinded to group allocation. In validation, progression to ophthalmopathy was predicted by the model with roughly 69% sensitivity and 72.22% specificity, a median of roughly six months before onset. Blood samples also contained most of the expanded thyroid clonotypes (frequency above 0.001), which suggests that blood repertoires may reflect thyroid immune responses.

Sequencing used blood. This TCR was recovered from a middle-aged woman with Graves' hyperthyroidism. The V and J genes are TRBV20-1 and TRBJ1-4; TRBD1 lines up with 7 middle nucleotides. The encoded CDR3 is CSASGRGQGDEKLFF. The bases read TGCAGTGCTAGTGGGAGGGGGCAGGGTGATGAAAAACTGTTTTTT.